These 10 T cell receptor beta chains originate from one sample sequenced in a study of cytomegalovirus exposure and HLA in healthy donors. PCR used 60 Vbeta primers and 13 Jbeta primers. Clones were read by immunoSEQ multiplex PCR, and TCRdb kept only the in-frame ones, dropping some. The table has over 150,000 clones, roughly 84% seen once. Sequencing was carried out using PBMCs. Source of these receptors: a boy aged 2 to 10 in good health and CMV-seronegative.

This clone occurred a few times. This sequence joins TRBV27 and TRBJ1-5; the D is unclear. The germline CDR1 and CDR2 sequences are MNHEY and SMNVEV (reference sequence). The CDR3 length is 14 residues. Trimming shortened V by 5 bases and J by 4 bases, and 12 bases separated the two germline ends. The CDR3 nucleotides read TGTGCCAGCAGTGCCTGGTCGGGGAATCAGCCCCAGCATTTT. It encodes CASSAWSGNQPQHF.

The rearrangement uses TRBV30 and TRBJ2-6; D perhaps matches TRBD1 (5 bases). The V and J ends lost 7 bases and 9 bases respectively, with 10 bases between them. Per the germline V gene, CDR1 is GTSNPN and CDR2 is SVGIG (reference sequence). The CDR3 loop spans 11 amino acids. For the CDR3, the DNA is TGTGCCTATGGCAGGGACAACGTCCTGACTTTC. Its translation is CAYGRDNVLTF. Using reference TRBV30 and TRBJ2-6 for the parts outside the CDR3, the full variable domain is SQTIHQWPATLVQPVGSPLSLECTVEGTSNPNLYWYRQAAGRGLQLLFYSVGIGQISSEVPQNLSASRPQDRQFILSSKKLLLSDSGFYLCAYGRDNVLTFGAGSRLTVL.

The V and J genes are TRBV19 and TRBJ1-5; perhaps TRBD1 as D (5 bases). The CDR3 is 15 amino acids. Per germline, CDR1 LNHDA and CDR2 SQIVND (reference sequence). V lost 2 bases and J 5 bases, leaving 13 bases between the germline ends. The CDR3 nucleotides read TGTGCCAGTAGTATATATGGGAGGGGCTATCAGCCCCAGCATTTT. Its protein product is CASSIYGRGYQPQHF.

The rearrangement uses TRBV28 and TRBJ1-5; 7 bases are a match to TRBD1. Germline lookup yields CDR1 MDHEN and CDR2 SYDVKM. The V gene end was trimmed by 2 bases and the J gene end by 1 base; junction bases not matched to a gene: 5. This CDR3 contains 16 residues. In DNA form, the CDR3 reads TGTGCCAGCAGTTTAATTGGGACAGTAAGCAATCAGCCCCAGCATTTT. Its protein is CASSLIGTVSNQPQHF.

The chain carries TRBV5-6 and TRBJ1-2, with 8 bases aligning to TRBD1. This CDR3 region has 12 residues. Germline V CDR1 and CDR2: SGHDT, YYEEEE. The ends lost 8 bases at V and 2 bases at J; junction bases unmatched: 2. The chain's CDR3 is CASGQGNYGYTF. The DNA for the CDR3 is TGTGCCAGTGGACAGGGAAACTATGGCTACACCTTC.

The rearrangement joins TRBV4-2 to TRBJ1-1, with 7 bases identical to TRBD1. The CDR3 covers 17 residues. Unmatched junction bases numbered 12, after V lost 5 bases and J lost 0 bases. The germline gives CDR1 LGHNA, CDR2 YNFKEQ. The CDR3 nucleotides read TGTGCCAGCAGCTCGCAGACCACAGGGGCCTTGAACACTGAAGCTTTCTTT. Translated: CASSSQTTGALNTEAFF.

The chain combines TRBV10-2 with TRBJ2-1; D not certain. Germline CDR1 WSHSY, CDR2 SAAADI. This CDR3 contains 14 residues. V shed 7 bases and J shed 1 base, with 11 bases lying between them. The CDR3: CASTLDGSYNEQFF. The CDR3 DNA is TGCGCCAGCACTCTAGACGGGTCCTACAATGAGCAGTTCTTC.

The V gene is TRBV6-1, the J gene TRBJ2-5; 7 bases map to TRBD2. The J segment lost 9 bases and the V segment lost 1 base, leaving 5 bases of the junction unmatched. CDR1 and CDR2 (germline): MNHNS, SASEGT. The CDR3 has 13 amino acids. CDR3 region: CASSEVVGLAQYF. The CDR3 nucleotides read TGTGCCAGCAGTGAAGTAGTAGGACTAGCCCAGTACTTC.

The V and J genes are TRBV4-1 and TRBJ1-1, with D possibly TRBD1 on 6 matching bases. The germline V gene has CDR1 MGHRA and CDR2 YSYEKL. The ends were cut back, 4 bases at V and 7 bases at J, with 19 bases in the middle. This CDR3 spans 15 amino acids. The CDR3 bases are TGCGCCAGCAGCCCCCTAGGGGGTCAGAGCGGTGAAGCTTTCTTT. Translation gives CASSPLGGQSGEAFF.

The CDR3: CSARIGQFANTGELFF. The CDR3 nucleotides read TGCAGCGCTAGAATTGGACAGTTCGCGAACACCGGGGAGCTGTTTTTT. The chain is built from TRBV29-1 and TRBJ2-2; a weak D match, TRBD1 (6 bases). Germline CDR1 SQVTM, CDR2 ANQGSEA. The length of the CDR3 is 16 residues. Deletions cut 7 bases from V and 0 bases from J, with 18 bases between.